A selection of T cell receptor gamma chains follows, all from one sample in a study of gammadelta T cells in human blood. TCRdb re-processed the RT-PCR reads via CATT. This sample has a few hundred gamma-chain clones, with roughly 1.3% found just once. What was sequenced was non-Vgamma9Vdelta2 gamma-delta T cells from infant blood. These receptors were obtained from a human donor. CDR3s leave out the opening cysteine and the closing phenylalanine or tryptophan. Each record gives: V gene, clone size, CDR3 protein. Some rows mark clone size as missing; the rest say once, few, many or name a class of expanded clone.

v_call: TRGV9; clone_size: hyperexpanded; cdr3_aa: ALWELHTTGWFKI
v_call: TRGV5; clone_size: few; cdr3_aa: ATWASDWIKT
v_call: TRGV2; clone_size: few; cdr3_aa: ATWDGSYYKKL
v_call: TRGV9; clone_size: large; cdr3_aa: ALWEWFSYKKL
v_call: TRGV5; clone_size: large; cdr3_aa: ATWDKNYYKKL
v_call: TRGV4; clone_size: large; cdr3_aa: ATWDGLQAIRKKL
v_call: TRGV9; clone_size: NA; cdr3_aa: ALWEVQHCYYKKL
v_call: TRGV4; clone_size: large; cdr3_aa: ATWEPIPNYKKL
v_call: TRGV8; clone_size: large; cdr3_aa: ATWDIGYKKL
v_call: TRGV2; clone_size: hyperexpanded; cdr3_aa: ATWDGLIGYYKKL
v_call: TRGV10; clone_size: hyperexpanded; cdr3_aa: AAWDRREKL
v_call: TRGV3; clone_size: large; cdr3_aa: ATWDRQGLSGEKL
v_call: TRGV2; clone_size: NA; cdr3_aa: ATWDGRGSDWIKT
v_call: TRGV5; clone_size: hyperexpanded; cdr3_aa: ATWDRPQKL
v_call: TRGV10; clone_size: hyperexpanded; cdr3_aa: AAWDYIPLNYYKKL
v_call: TRGV9; clone_size: NA; cdr3_aa: ALWEGPNYYKKL
v_call: TRGV2; clone_size: large; cdr3_aa: ATWDGPFYYKKL
v_call: TRGV4; clone_size: large; cdr3_aa: ATWEKVDYKKL
v_call: TRGV9; clone_size: NA; cdr3_aa: ALWEVKLGKKIKV
v_call: TRGV5; clone_size: medium-sized; cdr3_aa: ATWDRRYKKL
v_call: TRGV2; clone_size: hyperexpanded; cdr3_aa: ATWDGSYKKL
v_call: TRGV8; clone_size: large; cdr3_aa: ATWDPGWFKI
v_call: TRGV4; clone_size: large; cdr3_aa: ATWDGIDYYKKL
v_call: TRGV2; clone_size: NA; cdr3_aa: ATWDGGWFYYKKL
v_call: TRGV9; clone_size: NA; cdr3_aa: ALWEAYYKKL
v_call: TRGV10; clone_size: large; cdr3_aa: AAWVYYKKL
v_call: TRGV9; clone_size: large; cdr3_aa: ALWDPGSGKKL
v_call: TRGV8; clone_size: large; cdr3_aa: ATWDTLGWIKT
v_call: TRGV2; clone_size: large; cdr3_aa: ATWDGRGSDWIKT
v_call: TRGV9; clone_size: large; cdr3_aa: ALWELELGKKIKV
v_call: TRGV8; clone_size: hyperexpanded; cdr3_aa: ATWDRAPYKKL
v_call: TRGV2; clone_size: large; cdr3_aa: ATWDGPRRAKL